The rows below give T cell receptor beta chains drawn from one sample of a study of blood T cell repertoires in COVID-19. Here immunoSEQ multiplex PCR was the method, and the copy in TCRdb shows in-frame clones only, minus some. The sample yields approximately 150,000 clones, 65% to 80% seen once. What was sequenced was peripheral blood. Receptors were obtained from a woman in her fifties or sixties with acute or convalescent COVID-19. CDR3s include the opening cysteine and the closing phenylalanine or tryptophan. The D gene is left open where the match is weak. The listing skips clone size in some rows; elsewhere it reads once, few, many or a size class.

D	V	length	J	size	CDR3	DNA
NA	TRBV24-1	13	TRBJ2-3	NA	CATSDSGTDTQYF	TGTGCCACCAGTGATTCAGGAACAGATACGCAGTATTTT
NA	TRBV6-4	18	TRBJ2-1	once	CASSPGAAPGGTYNEQFF	TGTGCCAGCAGTCCCGGCGCCGCACCAGGCGGGACCTACAATGAGCAGTTCTTC
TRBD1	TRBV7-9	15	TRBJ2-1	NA	CASSLVGTGRNEQFF	TGTGCCAGCAGCTTAGTAGGGACAGGGAGGAATGAGCAGTTCTTC
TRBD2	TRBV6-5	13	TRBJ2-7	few	CASSPGLAGRSYF	TGTGCCAGCAGTCCAGGACTAGCGGGACGTTCGTACTTC
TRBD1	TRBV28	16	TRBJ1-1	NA	CASRLGLTGPNTEAFF	TGTGCCAGCAGACTGGGCCTGACAGGGCCGAACACTGAAGCTTTCTTT
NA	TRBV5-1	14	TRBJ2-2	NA	CASSLDIRTGELFF	TGCGCCAGCAGCTTGGACATAAGAACCGGGGAGCTGTTTTTT
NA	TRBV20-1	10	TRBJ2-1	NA	CSAWRAEQFF	TGCAGTGCTTGGAGGGCTGAGCAGTTCTTC
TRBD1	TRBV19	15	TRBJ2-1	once	CASSIRDSSYNEQFF	TGTGCCAGTAGTATCCGGGACAGCTCCTACAATGAGCAGTTCTTC
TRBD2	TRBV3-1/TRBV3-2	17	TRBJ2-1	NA	CASSQDSAGGPRNEQFF	TGTGCCAGCAGCCAAGATTCGGCGGGAGGGCCCAGGAATGAGCAGTTCTTC
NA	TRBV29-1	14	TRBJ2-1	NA	CSVSGTPSYNEQFF	TGCAGCGTGTCCGGGACACCCTCCTACAATGAGCAGTTCTTC
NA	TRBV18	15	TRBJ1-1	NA	CASSPPTGLTTEAFF	TGTGCCAGCTCACCCCCGACAGGCCTAACCACTGAAGCTTTCTTT
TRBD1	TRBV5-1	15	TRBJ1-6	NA	CASSERDRLNSPLHF	TGCGCCAGCAGTGAAAGGGACAGATTAAATTCACCCCTCCACTTT
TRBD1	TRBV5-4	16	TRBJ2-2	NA	CASSWGTGGVTGELFF	TGTGCCAGCAGCTGGGGGACAGGGGGCGTCACCGGGGAGCTGTTTTTT
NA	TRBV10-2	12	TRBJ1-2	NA	CARRQDAYGYTF	TGCGCCAGGAGACAAGACGCTTATGGCTACACCTTC
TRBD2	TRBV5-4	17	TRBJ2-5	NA	CASSSEPWREGLETQYF	TGTGCCAGCAGCTCGGAACCGTGGCGGGAGGGCCTTGAGACCCAGTACTTC
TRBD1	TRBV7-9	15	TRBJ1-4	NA	CASSLGQGVSEKLFF	TGTGCCAGCAGCTTAGGTCAGGGGGTCTCTGAAAAACTGTTTTTT
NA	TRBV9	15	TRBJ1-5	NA	CASSPHVSGNQPQHF	TGTGCCAGCAGCCCGCATGTGTCGGGCAATCAGCCCCAGCATTTT
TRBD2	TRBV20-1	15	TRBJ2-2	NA	CSASRVAGVGGELFF	TGCAGTGCTAGTCGGGTAGCGGGAGTCGGCGGGGAGCTGTTTTTT
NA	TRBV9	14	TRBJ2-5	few	CASSVQGGGETQYF	TGTGCCAGCAGCGTACAGGGAGGGGGAGAGACCCAGTACTTC
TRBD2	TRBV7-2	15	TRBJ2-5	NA	CASSPPGREGKTQYF	TGTGCCAGCAGCCCGCCCGGACGGGAGGGGAAGACCCAGTACTTC
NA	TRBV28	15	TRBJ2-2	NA	CASSRRGPGTGELFF	TGTGCCAGCAGCCGCCGAGGGCCCGGGACCGGGGAGCTGTTTTTT
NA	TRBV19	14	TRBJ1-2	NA	CASSRTVSDYGYTF	TGTGCCAGTAGTCGGACAGTTTCGGACTATGGCTACACCTTC
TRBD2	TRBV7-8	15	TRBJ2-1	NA	CASSLGLAGGNEQFF	TGTGCCAGCAGCTTAGGCCTAGCGGGAGGTAACGAGCAGTTCTTC
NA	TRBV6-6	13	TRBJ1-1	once	CASSFFSGTEAFF	TGTGCCAGCAGTTTCTTTTCCGGGACTGAAGCTTTCTTT
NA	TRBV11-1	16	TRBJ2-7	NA	CASSLGLWSGSHEQYF	TGTGCCAGCAGCCTTGGACTATGGAGCGGATCCCACGAGCAGTACTTC
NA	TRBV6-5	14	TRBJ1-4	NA	CASKTGPIGEKLFF	TGTGCCAGCAAAACAGGGCCGATCGGGGAAAAACTGTTTTTT
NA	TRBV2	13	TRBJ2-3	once	CASSDGQWDTQYF	TGTGCCAGCAGTGACGGACAGTGGGATACGCAGTATTTT
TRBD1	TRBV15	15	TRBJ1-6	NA	CATSGLGGHNSPLHF	TGTGCCACCAGCGGTCTAGGGGGCCATAATTCACCCCTCCACTTT
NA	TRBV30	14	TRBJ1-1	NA	CAWSVDPPGTEAFF	TGTGCCTGGAGTGTTGATCCCCCGGGAACTGAAGCTTTCTTT
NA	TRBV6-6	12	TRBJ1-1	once	CASRAGNPEAFF	TGTGCCAGCAGGGCAGGGAACCCTGAAGCTTTCTTT
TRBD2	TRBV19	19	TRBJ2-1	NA	CASSIRASGVLSSYNEQFF	TGTGCCAGTAGTATAAGGGCTAGCGGGGTCTTAAGCTCCTACAATGAGCAGTTCTTC
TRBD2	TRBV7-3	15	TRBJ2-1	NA	CASSPSGSSYNEQFF	TGTGCCAGCAGCCCCAGCGGGAGTTCCTACAATGAGCAGTTCTTC
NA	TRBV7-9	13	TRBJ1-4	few	CASSPYGDEKLFF	TGTGCCAGCAGCCCGTACGGGGATGAAAAACTGTTTTTT
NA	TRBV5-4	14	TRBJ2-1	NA	CASSLVGDSDEQFF	TGTGCCAGCAGCTTGGTAGGGGATTCGGATGAGCAGTTCTTC
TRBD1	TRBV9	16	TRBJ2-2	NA	CASSGQGAIDTGELFF	TGTGCCAGCAGCGGACAGGGGGCTATTGACACCGGGGAGCTGTTTTTT
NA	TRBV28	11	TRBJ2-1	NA	CASSSNGEQFF	TGTGCCAGCAGTTCAAACGGGGAGCAGTTCTTC
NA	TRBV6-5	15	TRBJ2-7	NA	CASTLRTATLYEQYF	TGTGCCAGCACCCTACGGACAGCCACACTATACGAGCAGTACTTC
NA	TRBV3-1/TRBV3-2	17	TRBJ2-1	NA	CASSQEVALVRDDEQFF	TGTGCCAGCAGCCAAGAGGTAGCGCTAGTAAGAGACGATGAGCAGTTCTTC
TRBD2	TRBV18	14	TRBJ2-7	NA	CASSLAGVGYEQYF	TGTGCCAGCTCACTAGCGGGAGTGGGTTACGAGCAGTACTTC
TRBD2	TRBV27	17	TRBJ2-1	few	CASSSRPGLVHFGHQFF	TGTGCCAGCAGCTCACGTCCGGGACTAGTCCACTTCGGACACCAGTTCTTC
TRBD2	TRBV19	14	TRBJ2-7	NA	CATHGGAGSYEQYF	TGTGCCACTCATGGAGGAGCGGGATCCTACGAGCAGTACTTC
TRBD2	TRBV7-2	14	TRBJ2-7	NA	CASSLGLATYEQYF	TGTGCCAGCAGCTTAGGACTAGCGACCTACGAGCAGTACTTC
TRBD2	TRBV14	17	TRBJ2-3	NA	CASSPYGVSGNTDTQYF	TGTGCCAGCAGCCCGTACGGGGTTAGCGGGAACACAGATACGCAGTATTTT
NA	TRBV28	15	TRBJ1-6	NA	CASSRLFSYNSPLHF	TGTGCCAGCAGCCGACTCTTCTCCTATAATTCACCCCTCCACTTT
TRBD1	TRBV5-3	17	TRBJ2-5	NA	CARSLTRFGQGGETQYF	TGTGCCAGAAGCTTAACGAGATTTGGACAGGGGGGAGAGACCCAGTACTTC